A selection of T cell receptor beta chains follows, all from one sample in a study of control samples from healthy donors and cancer patients. Sequenced by immunoSEQ multiplex PCR; TCRdb stores in-frame clones only, minus some. This sample has some 100,000 clones, with 85% to 90% found just once. What was sequenced was blood. The receptors here all came from a man between 25 and 39 years old in good health. The CDR3 runs from the conserved cysteine through the conserved F or W. The D gene is left open where the match is weak. Clone sizes are given selectively: once, few, many, or a class where the clone is expanded.

clone_size: .; d_call: .; j_call: TRBJ2-3; v_call: TRBV11-3; cdr3_length: 13; cdr3_nt: TGTGCCAGCAGTTTCGGGAGCACAGATACGCAGTATTTT; cdr3_aa: CASSFGSTDTQYF
clone_size: .; d_call: .; j_call: TRBJ1-1; v_call: TRBV11-2; cdr3_length: 12; cdr3_nt: TGTGCCAGCAGCCCGATATTCCCTGAAGCTTTCTTT; cdr3_aa: CASSPIFPEAFF
clone_size: .; d_call: TRBD2; j_call: TRBJ2-5; v_call: TRBV11-2; cdr3_length: 17; cdr3_nt: TGTGCCAGCAGCTCGTGGTCTAGCGGGAGAGGGGAAGAGACCCAGTACTTC; cdr3_aa: CASSSWSSGRGEETQYF
clone_size: once; d_call: TRBD1; j_call: TRBJ1-1; v_call: TRBV7-9; cdr3_length: 16; cdr3_nt: TGTGCCAGCAGCTTAGGGGACAGGGGGCTGTGGACTGAAGCTTTCTTT; cdr3_aa: CASSLGDRGLWTEAFF
clone_size: .; d_call: .; j_call: TRBJ1-1; v_call: TRBV12-3/TRBV12-4; cdr3_length: 12; cdr3_nt: TGTGCCAGCAGTCAACAGGTATCTGAAGCTTTCTTT; cdr3_aa: CASSQQVSEAFF
clone_size: .; d_call: .; j_call: TRBJ2-5; v_call: TRBV6-5; cdr3_length: 16; cdr3_nt: TGTGCCAGCAGTTACTCGGACAGAATGTACCAAGAGACCCAGTACTTC; cdr3_aa: CASSYSDRMYQETQYF
clone_size: .; d_call: .; j_call: TRBJ2-5; v_call: TRBV7-9; cdr3_length: 14; cdr3_nt: TGTGCCAGCAGCTTAGCGGCGGGGGCGGAGACCCAGTACTTC; cdr3_aa: CASSLAAGAETQYF
clone_size: .; d_call: .; j_call: TRBJ1-1; v_call: TRBV28; cdr3_length: 15; cdr3_nt: TGTGCCGGCGGCAACGGAGGCACACAAAACACTGAAGCTTTCTTT; cdr3_aa: CAGGNGGTQNTEAFF
clone_size: .; d_call: .; j_call: TRBJ1-1; v_call: TRBV5-5; cdr3_length: 14; cdr3_nt: TGTGCCAGCACCTTGGGGAAGATGAACACTGAAGCTTTCTTT; cdr3_aa: CASTLGKMNTEAFF
clone_size: once; d_call: TRBD2; j_call: TRBJ2-1; v_call: TRBV11-2; cdr3_length: 18; cdr3_nt: TGTGCCAGCAGCCCGCCGATCTCTGGACTAGCGGGAGTAAATGAGCAGTTCTTC; cdr3_aa: CASSPPISGLAGVNEQFF
clone_size: .; d_call: TRBD1; j_call: TRBJ2-5; v_call: TRBV19; cdr3_length: 14; cdr3_nt: TGTGCCAGTAGTACCCCGACAGGGAGAGAGACCCAGTACTTC; cdr3_aa: CASSTPTGRETQYF
clone_size: .; d_call: .; j_call: TRBJ1-2; v_call: TRBV6-5; cdr3_length: 14; cdr3_nt: TGTGCCAGCAGCGCCTTAGCGGGGACGGATGGCTACACCTTC; cdr3_aa: CASSALAGTDGYTF
clone_size: .; d_call: .; j_call: TRBJ1-4; v_call: TRBV15; cdr3_length: 15; cdr3_nt: TGTGCCACCAGCCCGGCAGGGTCAACTAATGAAAAACTGTTTTTT; cdr3_aa: CATSPAGSTNEKLFF
clone_size: .; d_call: .; j_call: TRBJ2-7; v_call: TRBV29-1; cdr3_length: 10; cdr3_nt: TGCAGCGTTTTGGCGGGCGAGCAGTACTTC; cdr3_aa: CSVLAGEQYF
clone_size: .; d_call: TRBD2; j_call: TRBJ2-4; v_call: TRBV7-9; cdr3_length: 17; cdr3_nt: TGTGCCAGCAGCCGGACTAGCGGGTCCTTAGCCAAAAACATTCAGTACTTC; cdr3_aa: CASSRTSGSLAKNIQYF
clone_size: .; d_call: TRBD1; j_call: TRBJ2-7; v_call: TRBV6-5; cdr3_length: 15; cdr3_nt: TGTGCCAGCGGGAGACAGGGGGCAACTCCCTACGAGCAGTACTTC; cdr3_aa: CASGRQGATPYEQYF
clone_size: .; d_call: .; j_call: TRBJ2-1; v_call: TRBV9; cdr3_length: 12; cdr3_nt: TGTGCCAGCAGGAGACTGAACAATGAGCAGTTCTTC; cdr3_aa: CASRRLNNEQFF
clone_size: few; d_call: .; j_call: TRBJ1-5; v_call: TRBV7-2; cdr3_length: 14; cdr3_nt: TGTGCCACCTCCGCCGTTGGGGCCAATCAGCCCCAGCATTTT; cdr3_aa: CATSAVGANQPQHF
clone_size: .; d_call: .; j_call: TRBJ1-5; v_call: TRBV27; cdr3_length: 13; cdr3_nt: TGTGCCAGCGGGGTCCGTAACAATCAGCCCCAGCATTTT; cdr3_aa: CASGVRNNQPQHF
clone_size: few; d_call: TRBD1; j_call: TRBJ2-7; v_call: TRBV5-1; cdr3_length: 14; cdr3_nt: TGCGCCAGCAGTCCGGGACAGGGAGGGTACGAGCAGTACTTC; cdr3_aa: CASSPGQGGYEQYF
clone_size: .; d_call: .; j_call: TRBJ1-3; v_call: TRBV30; cdr3_length: 16; cdr3_nt: TGTGCCTGGAGGGGACCCCAAGAGAGGACTGGAAACACCATATATTTT; cdr3_aa: CAWRGPQERTGNTIYF
clone_size: .; d_call: TRBD2; j_call: TRBJ2-5; v_call: TRBV9; cdr3_length: 15; cdr3_nt: TGTGCCAGCAGCGTAGCTAGCGGGAGGGAAGAGACCCAGTACTTC; cdr3_aa: CASSVASGREETQYF
clone_size: .; d_call: .; j_call: TRBJ2-3; v_call: TRBV2; cdr3_length: 15; cdr3_nt: TGTGCCAGCAGCGACGACAGGAGGAGCACAGATACGCAGTATTTT; cdr3_aa: CASSDDRRSTDTQYF
clone_size: .; d_call: .; j_call: TRBJ2-1; v_call: TRBV24-1; cdr3_length: 16; cdr3_nt: TGTGCCACCAGTGATTTAGGGCGGAGAGGCGCAGATGAGCAGTTCTTC; cdr3_aa: CATSDLGRRGADEQFF
clone_size: .; d_call: .; j_call: TRBJ1-2; v_call: TRBV6-5; cdr3_length: 16; cdr3_nt: TGTGCCAGCAGTTCTAACTTTCACCGGGGGAACTATGGCTACACCTTC; cdr3_aa: CASSSNFHRGNYGYTF
clone_size: .; d_call: TRBD1; j_call: TRBJ2-7; v_call: TRBV27; cdr3_length: 14; cdr3_nt: TGTGCCAGCGCGGGACAGGGGACGTCCTACGAGCAGTACTTC; cdr3_aa: CASAGQGTSYEQYF
clone_size: .; d_call: .; j_call: TRBJ1-1; v_call: TRBV7-8; cdr3_length: 13; cdr3_nt: TGTGCCAGCAGCCCCTCGATAAACACTGAAGCTTTCTTT; cdr3_aa: CASSPSINTEAFF
clone_size: .; d_call: .; j_call: TRBJ2-5; v_call: TRBV14; cdr3_length: 14; cdr3_nt: TGTGCCAGCAGCCTTCTGCAGGGGCAAGAGACCCAGTACTTC; cdr3_aa: CASSLLQGQETQYF
clone_size: .; d_call: .; j_call: TRBJ1-2; v_call: TRBV6-2/TRBV6-3; cdr3_length: 13; cdr3_nt: TGTGCCAGCAGTTATCTTGCCAACTATGGCTACACCTTC; cdr3_aa: CASSYLANYGYTF
clone_size: .; d_call: .; j_call: TRBJ1-3; v_call: TRBV24-1; cdr3_length: 13; cdr3_nt: TGTGCCACCAGTGATTGGGGGACAAACACCATATATTTT; cdr3_aa: CATSDWGTNTIYF
clone_size: .; d_call: .; j_call: TRBJ2-7; v_call: TRBV27; cdr3_length: 15; cdr3_nt: TGTGCCAGCAGTACGGTGGGGCGGGGCTCCTACGAGCAGTACTTC; cdr3_aa: CASSTVGRGSYEQYF
clone_size: .; d_call: TRBD1; j_call: TRBJ1-5; v_call: TRBV6-5; cdr3_length: 15; cdr3_nt: TGTGCCAGCAGGATCCGGACAGGGGATAATCAGCCCCAGCATTTT; cdr3_aa: CASRIRTGDNQPQHF
clone_size: .; d_call: .; j_call: TRBJ1-5; v_call: TRBV27; cdr3_length: 18; cdr3_nt: TGTGCCAGCAGCCCTCGGTCGTGGACAGTCTATAGCAATCAGCCCCAGCATTTT; cdr3_aa: CASSPRSWTVYSNQPQHF
clone_size: .; d_call: TRBD2; j_call: TRBJ2-5; v_call: TRBV5-1; cdr3_length: 19; cdr3_nt: TGCGCCAGCAGCTTGGCCCCCCCCCAAGCGGGAGGCGTCTGGGAGACCCAGTACTTC; cdr3_aa: CASSLAPPQAGGVWETQYF
clone_size: .; d_call: TRBD2; j_call: TRBJ2-5; v_call: TRBV10-2; cdr3_length: 15; cdr3_nt: TGCGCCAGCAGAGAGCACAAGGGACTACAAGAGACCCAGTACTTC; cdr3_aa: CASREHKGLQETQYF
clone_size: .; d_call: TRBD2; j_call: TRBJ2-3; v_call: TRBV5-4; cdr3_length: 17; cdr3_nt: TGTGCCAGCAGCTTGCTCTACGCGGCGGGAGCCACAGATACGCAGTATTTT; cdr3_aa: CASSLLYAAGATDTQYF
clone_size: .; d_call: .; j_call: TRBJ2-3; v_call: TRBV27; cdr3_length: 13; cdr3_nt: TGTGCCAGCAGGCCCCAACCCACAGATACGCAGTATTTT; cdr3_aa: CASRPQPTDTQYF
clone_size: .; d_call: TRBD2; j_call: TRBJ2-4; v_call: TRBV30; cdr3_length: 13; cdr3_nt: TGTGAACGGGGCGGGAGGGCCCGTGACATTCAGTACTTC; cdr3_aa: CERGGRARDIQYF
clone_size: .; d_call: .; j_call: TRBJ2-1; v_call: TRBV6-2/TRBV6-3; cdr3_length: 14; cdr3_nt: TGTGCCAGCAGTTACGGATTGGCGCCTAATGAGCAGTTCTTC; cdr3_aa: CASSYGLAPNEQFF
clone_size: .; d_call: .; j_call: TRBJ2-1; v_call: TRBV4-1; cdr3_length: 13; cdr3_nt: TGCGCCAGCGGCGGTACGACCATCAATGAGCAGTTCTTC; cdr3_aa: CASGGTTINEQFF
clone_size: .; d_call: TRBD1; j_call: TRBJ2-7; v_call: TRBV5-1; cdr3_length: 13; cdr3_nt: TGCGCCAGCAGCTCCGGACAGGGGTACGAGCAGTACTTC; cdr3_aa: CASSSGQGYEQYF
clone_size: .; d_call: .; j_call: TRBJ1-1; v_call: TRBV30; cdr3_length: 14; cdr3_nt: TGTGCCTGGAGTGTACGGGGAGTAAGCCCTGAAGCTTTCTTT; cdr3_aa: CAWSVRGVSPEAFF
clone_size: .; d_call: TRBD2; j_call: TRBJ2-5; v_call: TRBV30; cdr3_length: 18; cdr3_nt: TGTGCCTGGAGTACAGGACTAGCGGGAGGGATCCGGAGAGAGACCCAGTACTTC; cdr3_aa: CAWSTGLAGGIRRETQYF
clone_size: .; d_call: TRBD1; j_call: TRBJ2-1; v_call: TRBV11-3; cdr3_length: 14; cdr3_nt: TGTGCCAGCAGCAGCCGGGACAGAATCAATGAGCAGTTCTTC; cdr3_aa: CASSSRDRINEQFF
clone_size: .; d_call: .; j_call: TRBJ1-1; v_call: TRBV18; cdr3_length: 14; cdr3_nt: TGTGCCAGCTCACCCAGGGGAAGAGACACTGAAGCTTTCTTT; cdr3_aa: CASSPRGRDTEAFF
clone_size: .; d_call: .; j_call: TRBJ2-5; v_call: TRBV12-3/TRBV12-4; cdr3_length: 13; cdr3_nt: TGTGCCAGCAGCTTGAAGGGCGTGCGGGCCCAGTACTTC; cdr3_aa: CASSLKGVRAQYF
clone_size: .; d_call: TRBD2; j_call: TRBJ2-2; v_call: TRBV9; cdr3_length: 16; cdr3_nt: TGTGCCAGCAGCGTAGCCAGCGGGAGATCGGGCGGGGAGCTGTTTTTT; cdr3_aa: CASSVASGRSGGELFF
clone_size: .; d_call: .; j_call: TRBJ2-1; v_call: TRBV11-2; cdr3_length: 13; cdr3_nt: TGTGCCAGCAGCTTAGATCGGAAGGGTGAGCAGTTCTTC; cdr3_aa: CASSLDRKGEQFF